These 10 T cell receptor beta chains originate from one sample sequenced in a study of shared clonotypes between healthy human individuals. In the naive CD8 group, cells lacked CD45RO and were positively selected for CCR7, so terminally differentiated effector memory CD45RA+ cells were left out. Sequencing used immunoSEQ multiplex PCR; TCRdb keeps in-frame clones, though not all of them. Counted here are hundreds of thousands of clones, approximately 95% occurring once; the ten biggest clones make up about 0.11%. The sequenced material came from naive CD8+ T cells sorted from blood. The receptors were gathered from a woman aged 30 to 39 in good health.

This clone showed up just a few times. The chain uses TRBV2 and TRBJ1-1; a weak D match, TRBD1 (6 bases). Germline V gene data show CDR1 as SNHLY and CDR2 as FYNNEI. V lost 6 bases and J lost 5, with 19 bases in between. The CDR3 has 15 amino acids. CDR3 loop: CASRPQGRGSTEAFF. CDR3 sequence (DNA): TGTGCCAGCAGGCCCCAGGGGAGGGGGTCTACTGAAGCTTTCTTT. The full variable domain, in which reference TRBV2 and TRBJ1-1 provide the parts outside the CDR3, is EPEVTQTPSHQVTQMGQEVILRCVPISNHLYFYWYRQILGQKVEFLVSFYNNEISEKSEIFDDQFSVERPDGSNFTLKIRSTKLEDSAMYFCASRPQGRGSTEAFFGQGTRLTVV.

This rearrangement joins TRBV13 to TRBJ2-3, with a possible D match to TRBD1 (6 bases). The CDR3 covers 14 residues. Trimming removed 5 bases from V and 6 bases from J, with 15 bases in between. Germline V gene lookup returns CDR1 PRHDT and CDR2 FYEKMQ (reference sequence). CDR3 in amino acids: CASSTWTDGDTQYF. CDR3 coding DNA: TGTGCCAGCAGCACCTGGACAGACGGGGATACGCAGTATTTT. Full variable domain (missing parts from reference TRBV13 and TRBJ2-3): AAGVIQSPRHLIKEKRETATLKCYPIPRHDTVYWYQQGPGQDPQFLISFYEKMQSDKGSIPDRFSAQQFSDYHSELNMSSLELGDSALYFCASSTWTDGDTQYFGPGTRLTVL.

V usage is TRBV28 and J usage is TRBJ1-5; 7 bases match TRBD1. CDR3 length: 15 amino acids. J was trimmed by 9 bases and V by 3 bases; bases with no gene match: 11. Per germline, CDR1 MDHEN and CDR2 SYDVKM. The CDR3 DNA follows: TGTGCCAGCAGTTTTTTGACAGGGCCTGTATGGCCCCAGCATTTT. This translates into CASSFLTGPVWPQHF.

CDR3 nucleotide sequence: TGTGCCAGCAGTTTATCGTTATCCTCCAGCTCCTACGAGCAGTACTTC. As protein: CASSLSLSSSSYEQYF. V usage is TRBV27 and J usage is TRBJ2-7; D ambiguous. V gave up 0 bases and J gave up 0 bases, with 12 bases separating them. The CDR3 runs to 16 residues. Germline V gene lookup returns CDR1 MNHEY and CDR2 SMNVEV (reference sequence).

CDR3 bases: TGTGCCAGCAGTGGGGGTGAGGGTCCCCAGCATTTT. It yields the protein CASSGGEGPQHF. The genes are TRBV2 and TRBJ1-5; D ambiguous. Trimming stripped 4 bases from V and 10 bases from J, with 11 bases between. This CDR3 has 12 amino acids. Germline CDR1 SNHLY, CDR2 FYNNEI. Together with reference TRBV2 and TRBJ1-5, the CDR3 gives the full variable domain: EPEVTQTPSHQVTQMGQEVILRCVPISNHLYFYWYRQILGQKVEFLVSFYNNEISEKSEIFDDQFSVERPDGSNFTLKIRSTKLEDSAMYFCASSGGEGPQHFGDGTRLSIL.

The chain is built from TRBV2 and TRBJ2-7, with D perhaps matching TRBD2 (5 bases). Trimming pared 4 bases from V and 10 bases from J, leaving 8 bases between. Germline CDR1 SNHLY, CDR2 FYNNEI. This CDR3 contains 10 residues. CDR3 in amino acids: CASSVAGQYF. The CDR3 DNA is TGTGCCAGCAGTGTTGCGGGTCAGTACTTC.

The chain uses TRBV4-2 and TRBJ2-1; 10 bases match TRBD2. This CDR3 comprises 14 residues. CDR1 and CDR2 (germline): LGHNA, YNFKEQ. Unmatched junction bases numbered 0, after V lost 0 bases and J lost 7 bases. The CDR3 region is CASSQELAGNEQFF. The CDR3 coding sequence is TGTGCCAGCAGCCAAGAACTAGCGGGGAATGAGCAGTTCTTC.

This chain connects TRBV21-1 to TRBJ1-2. TRBV21-1 is labeled a pseudogene. The CDR3 totals 15 residues. The CDR3: CASSTHRPASDSYTF. In DNA, the CDR3 is TGTGCCAGCAGCACGCACCGACCCGCGAGTGATAGCTACACCTTC.

The V and J genes are TRBV5-4 and TRBJ2-7, with D perhaps TRBD2 (5 bases). CDR1 SGHNT and CDR2 YYREEE come from the germline V gene (reference sequence). The length of the CDR3 is 13 residues. V lost 2 bases and J 7 bases, leaving 13 bases between the germline ends. The CDR3 sequence: CASSFPATGEQYF. The CDR3 nucleotides are TGTGCCAGCAGCTTCCCAGCCACGGGGGAGCAGTACTTC.

The chain links TRBV28 to TRBJ1-6, with D unresolved. This CDR3 has 18 amino acids. V was clipped by 3 bases and J by 0 bases, with 15 bases between them. Looked up from germline, CDR1 is MDHEN and CDR2 is SYDVKM. CDR3 sequence reads: CASSFDSGLSSYNSPLHF. CDR3 coding DNA: TGTGCCAGCAGTTTCGATTCGGGCTTAAGCTCCTATAATTCACCCCTCCACTTT.